This T cell receptor beta chain derives from a study of T cell repertoires in cytomegalovirus infection. TCRdb reprocessed the reads with MiXCR, giving one entry per CDR3 protein. The table shows fewer than 350,000 distinct CDR3 sequences, with roughly 15% occurring only once. The clonotype comes from a human donor in good health (CMV status not recorded). Some clones in this sample may be carry-over from other donors' samples. Sequenced sample: PBMCs.

This chain's CDR3 is CASSRGWDTSSGNTIYF. The CDR3, as DNA: TGTGCCAGCAGCCGCGGGTGGGACACCTCCTCTGGAAACACCATATATTTT. J is TRBJ1-3 and V is TRBV7-8; a weak D match, TRBD1 (6 bases). Germline V CDR1 and CDR2: SGHVS, FQNEAQ. Trimming took 5 bases from V and 0 from J, leaving 17 bases between them. The length of the CDR3 is 17 residues.